These 12 T cell receptor beta chains were sequenced from one sample in a study of tumor-infiltrating lymphocytes in primary liver carcinoma. Total RNA (about 500 ng) served as template for TCR beta cDNA synthesis primed by a constant-region primer. Nested multiplex PCR, run for three rounds with slightly modified ARM-PCR, yielded TCR beta libraries. Amplification in the first two PCR rounds was performed using TRBV1-TRBV30 forward primers and a C-beta reverse primer for roughly 9 cycles each. TCRdb independently ran MiXCR on the multiplex PCR reads; one entry per CDR3 protein. The repertoire consists of about 130,000 distinct CDR3 sequences, with 64% occurring once and the leading ten covering 8% to 9%. Each 20-30 mg portion of unsorted bulk tissue served as the source for co-extraction of RNA and DNA. The sequenced sample consisted of liver tumor tissue from sampling region 3. Indicated subset: tumor region T3, left-lateral pole. The receptors derive from a woman aged 60-70 years with primary liver carcinoma and hepatitis B virus infection.

This clonotype was counted once. One end of the junction is discordant with germline, which a read error may explain. The chain links TRBV11-1 to TRBJ1-1, with 7 bases matching TRBD1. CDR1 and CDR2 from the germline V gene are SGHAT and FQDESV (reference sequence). The length of the CDR3 is 14 residues. The CDR3 sequence is CAGSLNRGGSEAFF. DNA for the CDR3: TGTGCCGGCAGCTTAAACAGGGGAGGCTCTGAAGCTTTCTTT.

The rearrangement joins TRBV11-2 to TRBJ1-2; no reliable D call. V was clipped by 7 bases and J by 6 bases, with 15 bases between them. CDR1 SGHAT and CDR2 FQNNGV come from the germline V gene. The CDR3 runs to 13 residues. The CDR3 coding sequence is TGTGCCAGCAACTTCCATGGGGTCCATGGCTACACCTTC. Amino acids: CASNFHGVHGYTF.

The rearrangement uses TRBV6-1 and TRBJ2-3; D is unresolved. This CDR3 region has 12 residues. Between the trimmed V and J ends, which lost 3 bases and 5 bases, there was a span of 6 bases. Germline V CDR1 and CDR2: MNHNS, SASEGT. The CDR3 DNA reads TGTGCCAGCAGTGACAGCGTAGATACGCAGTATTTT. It codes for CASSDSVDTQYF.

Worth noting for this clonotype: A junction boundary mismatches the germline segment, possibly from a read error. The rearrangement links TRBV11-1 to TRBJ1-2; D call uncertain. The V gene's germline CDR1 is SGHAT and CDR2 FQDESV (reference sequence). The length of the CDR3 is 13 residues. CDR3 region: CASSYPELYGYIF. The CDR3 region has the DNA TGTGCCAGTAGCTACCCAGAGCTCTATGGCTACATCTTC.

Concerning this clonotype itself: This may stem from a read error, because a much larger clone lies one nucleotide away. The chain has TRBV6-6 and TRBJ2-5; D ambiguous. The CDR3 spans 16 residues. The V gene's germline CDR1 is MNHNY and CDR2 SVGAGI (reference sequence). CDR3 nucleotides: TGTGCCAGCAGTACGCGGCCTGGGTCCACAACTGCGACCCACTACTTC. It yields the protein CASSTRPGSTTATHYF.

Note on this clonotype: Possible read error: a much larger clone is one base away. The rearrangement joins TRBV6-5 to TRBJ2-1, with 8 bases fitting TRBD1. This CDR3 comprises 12 residues. CDR1 is MNHEY and CDR2 is SVGAGI in the germline V gene. CDR3 sequence reads: CASSSGGNGQFF. Written as DNA, the CDR3 is TGTGCCAGCAGTTCAGGGGGCAATGGGCAGTTCTTC.

For this clonotype: One base away lies a much larger clone, so this may be a sequencing read error. A read error is likely, as this CDR3 ends without the conserved phenylalanine or tryptophan. This chain links TRBV7-8 with TRBJ1-2, with D unclear. Trimming cost V 2 bases and J 2 bases, with 6 bases left between them. Germline CDR1 and CDR2: SGHVS and FQNEAQ. The CDR3 is 13 amino acids. CDR3 sequence reads: CASSLNRNYGYTL. The CDR3 DNA reads as TGTGCCAGCAGCTTAAACAGAAACTATGGCTACACCCTC.

As for this clonotype: The junction and the germline gene differ at one end; a read error may be behind it. V gene TRBV28 combines with J gene TRBJ2-4, with D perhaps matching TRBD1 or TRBD2 (6 bases each). There are 14 residues in the CDR3. Germline V gives CDR1 MDHEN, CDR2 SYDVKM. CDR3 sequence (DNA): TGTGCCAGCAGTTTAAGGGGGGACAAACACATTCAGTACTTC. Its protein is CASSLRGDKHIQYF.

Points on this clonotype: The junction shows a germline mismatch at one end, possibly a read error. The DNA for the CDR3 is TGTGCCAGCAGCTTCACGACTGGCACAGATGCGCAGTATTTT. It translates to CASSFTTGTDAQYF. The chain carries TRBV11-3 and TRBJ2-3; the D is unclear. Per the germline V gene, CDR1 is SGHNT and CDR2 is YENEEA. The length of the CDR3 is 14 residues.

This clonotype was picked up many times. The chain joins TRBV2 to TRBJ1-5; D is unresolved. Germline values: CDR1 SNHLY, CDR2 FYNNEI. This CDR3 spans 12 amino acids. With 3 bases removed from V and 5 bases from J, the gap between germline ends came to 5 bases. CDR3 residues: CASSDGDQPQHF. The DNA for the CDR3 is TGTGCCAGCAGTGACGGGGATCAGCCCCAGCATTTT.

The V call is TRBV11-2, the J call TRBJ1-1; D ambiguous. This CDR3 spans 12 amino acids. In germline, CDR1 is SGHAT, CDR2 FQNNGV. Trimming took 5 bases from V and 13 from J, leaving 17 bases between them. This chain's CDR3 is CASSAIWTELFF. In nucleotides, the CDR3 is TGTGCCAGCAGCGCAATTTGGACTGAACTTTTCTTT.

In its sample, this clonotype was seen a few times. The chain joins TRBV11-2 to TRBJ2-5, with D unclear. The ends were cut back, 2 bases at V and 10 bases at J, with 14 bases in the middle. This CDR3 contains 13 residues. Germline V CDR1 and CDR2: SGHAT, FQNNGV. The chain's CDR3 is CASSLCGPQDQYF. CDR3 sequence (DNA): TGTGCCAGCAGCTTATGTGGACCTCAGGACCAGTACTTC. The entire variable domain, with the rest obtained from reference TRBV11-2 and TRBJ2-5, is as follows: EAGVAQSPRYKIIEKRQSVAFWCNPISGHATLYWYQQILGQGPKLLIQFQNNGVVDDSQLPKDRFSAERLKGVDSTLKIQPAKLEDSAVYLCASSLCGPQDQYFGPGTRLLVL.